Each of the 8 T cell receptor beta chains below was sequenced from the same sample in a study of T cells in tumors after PD-1 blockade. Libraries were prepared by immunoSEQ multiplex PCR; TCRdb keeps only in-frame clonotypes and omits some of them. This table has 14,000 to 15,000 clones, over 75% appearing once. The material sequenced was PBMCs, taken after anti-PD-1 treatment. These receptors were taken from a human donor with basal cell carcinoma.

The chain joins TRBV5-1 to TRBJ1-6; possible D gene TRBD1, 6 bases. The germline gives CDR1 SGHRS, CDR2 YFSETQ. The CDR3 consists of 14 residues. Trimming shortened V by 4 bases and J by 7 bases, and 12 bases separated the two germline ends. The CDR3 protein is CASSKRQANSPLHF. The CDR3 DNA sequence: TGCGCCAGCAGCAAGAGACAGGCGAATTCACCCCTCCACTTT.

In its sample, this clone ranks as large. The chain couples TRBV14 to TRBJ1-1; 12 positions match TRBD1. V lost 4 bases to trimming and J lost 7 bases; unmatched junction nucleotides: 10. CDR3 size: 16 residues. Germline CDR1 SGHDN, CDR2 FVKESK. This CDR3 reads CASSPDPGQGASEAFF. In nucleotides, the CDR3 is TGTGCCAGCAGCCCTGACCCGGGACAGGGGGCGAGTGAAGCTTTCTTT.

This rearrangement joins TRBV5-5 to TRBJ1-5, with a tentative D call TRBD1 (6 bases). Germline loops: CDR1 SGHKS, CDR2 YYEKEE (reference sequence). Between the trimmed V and J ends, which lost 2 bases and 7 bases, there was a span of 19 bases. The CDR3 extends over 16 amino acids. CDR3 DNA sequence: TGTGCCAGCAGCTTTTCGTCTGACCCCGGGGGCCAGCCCCAGCATTTT. This encodes CASSFSSDPGGQPQHF.

This chain uses TRBV12-3 or TRBV12-4 with TRBJ2-7, with D perhaps matching TRBD1 (6 bases). V was clipped by 5 bases and J by 2 bases, with 10 bases between them. CDR3 length: 13 amino acids. This chain's CDR3 is CASSPGQTYEQYF. The CDR3 coding sequence is TGTGCCAGCAGTCCCGGACAGACCTACGAGCAGTACTTC.

The gene calls are TRBV3-1 (or the pseudogene TRBV3-2) and TRBJ1-1; no reliable D call. CDR3 length equals 12 residues. CDR1 and CDR2 from the germline V gene are LGHDT and YNNKEL (reference sequence). With 7 bases removed from V and 4 bases from J, the gap between germline ends came to 10 bases. CDR3 coding DNA: TGTGCCAGCACGCATATCGGCACTGAAGCTTTCTTT. Translating it yields CASTHIGTEAFF.

The V call is TRBV7-3, the J call TRBJ2-1, with 7 bases matching TRBD2. With V trimmed by 4 bases and J by 0 bases, 6 bases remained unmatched. Germline V CDR1 and CDR2: SGHTA, FQGTGA. This CDR3 region has 16 residues. The CDR3 here is CASSYLAVRSYNEQFF. For the CDR3, the DNA is TGTGCCAGCAGCTACCTAGCGGTCCGCTCCTACAATGAGCAGTTCTTC.

The chain carries TRBV5-4 and TRBJ2-5; tentatively, D is TRBD1 or TRBD2 (5 bases each). With 5 bases removed from V and 5 bases from J, the gap between germline ends came to 16 bases. Germline V CDR1 and CDR2: SGHNT, YYREEE (reference sequence). The CDR3 spans 14 residues. CDR3 sequence (DNA): TGTGCCAGCAGTTTGAGGGGAGAAACGGAGACCCAGTACTTC. This encodes CASSLRGETETQYF.

The chain combines TRBV28 with TRBJ2-1; D is possibly TRBD2 (6 bases). CDR1 is MDHEN, CDR2 SYDVKM, per germline. V was trimmed by 7 bases and J by 0 bases, leaving 10 bases between them. The CDR3 loop spans 14 amino acids. The CDR3 loop reads CASTSASSYNEQFF. CDR3 coding DNA: TGTGCCAGCACTAGCGCGAGCTCCTACAATGAGCAGTTCTTC. The whole variable domain, filled in from reference TRBV28 and TRBJ2-1, reads DVKVTQSSRYLVKRTGEKVFLECVQDMDHENMFWYRQDPGLGLRLIYFSYDVKMKEKGDIPEGYSVSREKKERFSLILESASTNQTSMYLCASTSASSYNEQFFGPGTRLTVL.